In this sample, the clone carrying this T cell receptor (beta chain) turned up many times. What it binds is not known. The sample is drawn from a study of T-cell memory formation after mild COVID-19. General study points: Among clones contracting day 15 to 85, CD4/CD8 was balanced, whereas later expanders leaned CD4+. Pre-infection memory held some responding clones, suggesting pre-existing cross-reactive T cells responded. SARS-CoV-2 specificity of second-wave clones peaking day 37 was unconfirmed.

This CDR3 comprises 14 residues. The germline V and J ends were trimmed by 4 bases and 9 bases, with 18 bases remaining between them. Germline V gene lookup returns CDR1 SGHNT and CDR2 YYREEE (reference sequence). It was 5'RACE with constant-segment primers that produced the TCR alpha and TCR beta cDNA libraries, which carried sample barcodes and UMIs. One entry per CDR3 protein results from TCRdb running MiXCR on the 5' RACE reads. The data show just over 350,000 distinct CDR3 sequences, around an eighth seen once. The clonotype was recovered from a man aged 18 to 29 who had mild COVID-19 (a few samples of this study predate the infection). Cell type and time point are not known. V usage is TRBV5-4 and J usage is TRBJ2-3; the D call may be TRBD1 or TRBD2 (6 bases each). Sequenced sample: PBMCs or a T cell subset sorted from them (not recorded which). CDR3 sequence (DNA): TGTGCCAGCAGCCCGAGGGGGGAGATAGGCACGCAGTATTTT. Its protein is CASSPRGEIGTQYF.